This TCR beta chain was found in a study of blood T cell repertoires in COVID-19. Sequenced by immunoSEQ multiplex PCR; TCRdb stores in-frame clones only, minus some. The sample lists under 80,000 clones, about 87% seen once, with 6.6% in the top ten. The CDR3 spans 14 residues. Losses at the gene ends were 4 bases for V and 5 bases for J; bases not matched to a gene: 6. Germline CDR1 reads LGHDT; CDR2 reads YNNKEL (reference sequence). Remarks on this clone: Other DNA sequences in this sample translate to the same CDR3.

The clonotype comes from a man between 60 and 75 years old with acute or convalescent COVID-19. The chain combines TRBV3-1 (or the pseudogene TRBV3-2) with TRBJ1-1, with TRBD1 matching over 8 bases. The sample taken for sequencing was peripheral blood. The CDR3 spells CASSLGQGRTEAFF. CDR3 in DNA: TGTGCCAGCAGCCTAGGACAGGGACGGACTGAAGCTTTCTTT.